This TCR beta chain was recorded in a study of tumor and adjacent non-tumor tissue in lung cancer. The library came from three nested PCR rounds adapted from ARM-PCR protocols. TCRdb recomputed calls from the multiplex PCR reads with MiXCR, one row per CDR3 protein. Here the sample spans more than 95,000 distinct CDR3 sequences, 66% being singletons. CDR3 length: 15 amino acids. Germline V gene lookup returns CDR1 DFQATT and CDR2 SNEGSKA (reference sequence). Trimming cost V 6 bases and J 4 bases; bases outside gene matches: 14. No cell sorting was done before RNA was extracted from the tissue. For this clonotype: A much larger clone is a single base away; this may be a read error.

Sequencing was performed on lung tumor tissue. The chain couples TRBV20-1 to TRBJ2-7; TRBD2 agrees at 8 bases. The TCR originated in a man aged 25 to 45 with non-small cell lung cancer. CDR3 protein: CSASPVTGGQYEQYF. In nucleotides, the CDR3 is TGCAGTGCCTCCCCCGTGACGGGAGGGCAATACGAGCAGTACTTC.